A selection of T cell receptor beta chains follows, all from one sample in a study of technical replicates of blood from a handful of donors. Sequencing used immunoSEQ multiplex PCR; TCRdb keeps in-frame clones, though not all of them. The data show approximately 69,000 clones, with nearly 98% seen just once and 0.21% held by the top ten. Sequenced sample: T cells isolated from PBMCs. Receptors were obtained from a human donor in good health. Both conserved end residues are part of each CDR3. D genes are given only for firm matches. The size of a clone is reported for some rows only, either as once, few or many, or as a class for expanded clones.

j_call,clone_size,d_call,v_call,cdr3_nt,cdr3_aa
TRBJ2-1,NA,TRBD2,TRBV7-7,TGTGCCAGCAGCTTAGGGACTAGCGGGATCTATGAGCAGTTCTTC,CASSLGTSGIYEQFF
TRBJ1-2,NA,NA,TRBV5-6,TGTGCCAGCAGCTTGGTCTCTGGGGCCCCTATCTATGGCTACACCTTC,CASSLVSGAPIYGYTF
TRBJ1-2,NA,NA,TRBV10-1,TGCGCCAGCAGTGACAGGGGAGATTATGGCTACACCTTC,CASSDRGDYGYTF
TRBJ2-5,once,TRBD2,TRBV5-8,TGTGCCAGCAGCTTAATCGCTAGCGGTCCCTACCAAGAGACCCAGTACTTC,CASSLIASGPYQETQYF
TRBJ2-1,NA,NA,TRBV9,TGTGCCAGCAGCGTAGGGTGGAGCTCCTACAATGAGCAGTTCTTC,CASSVGWSSYNEQFF
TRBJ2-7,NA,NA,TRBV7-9,TGTGCCAGCAGCTTAGGCTGGAGGGCCTACGAGCAGTACTTC,CASSLGWRAYEQYF
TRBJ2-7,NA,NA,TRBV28,TGTGCCAGCAGTTCAGGAAGCATAATATCCTACGAGCAGTACTTC,CASSSGSIISYEQYF
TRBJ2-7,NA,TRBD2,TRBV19,TGTGCCAGTAGTATAAGAGCGGGAGGGCCGTCCGAGCAGTACTTC,CASSIRAGGPSEQYF
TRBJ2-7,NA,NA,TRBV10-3,TGTGCCATCGGACAGAGCTACGAGCAGTACTTC,CAIGQSYEQYF
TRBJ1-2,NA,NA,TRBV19,TGTGCCAGTAGTATTGTTTATCGGTTTGGCTACACCTTC,CASSIVYRFGYTF
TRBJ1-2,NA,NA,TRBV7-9,TGTGCCAGCAGCTTATTCCCCAGGGCGGAAGGCTACACCTTC,CASSLFPRAEGYTF
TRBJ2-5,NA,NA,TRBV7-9,TGTGCCAGCAGCCGTCAGTTGGAAGAGACCCAGTACTTC,CASSRQLEETQYF
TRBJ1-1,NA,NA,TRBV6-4,TGTGCCAGCAGTAACACCATGAACACTGAAGCTTTCTTT,CASSNTMNTEAFF
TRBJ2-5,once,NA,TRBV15,TGTGCCACCAGCGGCTTCCGGGGAGAGACCCAGTACTTC,CATSGFRGETQYF
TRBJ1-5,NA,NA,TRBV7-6,TGTGCCAGCAGCCGAAGCTTGAATCAGCCCCAGCATTTT,CASSRSLNQPQHF
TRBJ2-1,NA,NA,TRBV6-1,TGTGCCAGCAGACCCTTAGAAGGGGGTTATGAGCAGTTCTTC,CASRPLEGGYEQFF
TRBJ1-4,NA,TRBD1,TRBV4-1,TGCGCCAGCAGCCAACCGGGACAGGGGGCGGTTAAGGAAAAACTGTTTTTT,CASSQPGQGAVKEKLFF
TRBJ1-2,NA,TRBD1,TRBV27,TGTGCCAGCAGTCCGTATTCCCAACAGGGGGAGTATGGCTACACCTTC,CASSPYSQQGEYGYTF
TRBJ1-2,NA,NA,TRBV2,TGTGCCAGCAGTGAGAGAAATAGGCTCGAAGAGGGCACCTTC,CASSERNRLEEGTF
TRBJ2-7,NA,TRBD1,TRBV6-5,TGTGCCAGCAGTTTGACAGGGTACTACGAGCAGTACTTC,CASSLTGYYEQYF
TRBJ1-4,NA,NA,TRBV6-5,TGTGCCAGCAGTTACTCTGGGGCGGGGGTTGAAAAACTGTTTTTT,CASSYSGAGVEKLFF
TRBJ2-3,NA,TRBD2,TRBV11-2,TGTGCCAGCAGGAGGCCAGGGCGGGGGGGCACAGATACGCAGTATTTT,CASRRPGRGGTDTQYF
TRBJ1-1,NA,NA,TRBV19,TGTGCCAGTAGGACGGAGTTTAACACTGAAGCTTTCTTT,CASRTEFNTEAFF
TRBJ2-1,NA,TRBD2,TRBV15,TGTGCCACCAGCAGGACGGGGGGTTCCTACAATGAGCAGTTCTTC,CATSRTGGSYNEQFF
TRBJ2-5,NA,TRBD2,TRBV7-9,TGTGCCAGCAGGCCCACTAGCGGGAAGGAGACCCAGTACTTC,CASRPTSGKETQYF
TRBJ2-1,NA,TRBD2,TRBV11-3,TGTGCCAGCAGCCCGGGGGGTGAGCAGTTCTTC,CASSPGGEQFF
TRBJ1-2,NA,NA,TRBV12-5,TGTGCTAGTGGTTTGATGGCCAGTTCCTATGGCTACACCTTC,CASGLMASSYGYTF
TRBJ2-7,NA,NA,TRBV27,TGTGCCAGCAGTTTGACCGGACCCGGGGAAGGCGAGCAGTACTTC,CASSLTGPGEGEQYF
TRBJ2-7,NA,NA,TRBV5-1,TGCGCCAGCAGATCAGCAGGGGTTTCTGGCGAGCAGTACTTC,CASRSAGVSGEQYF
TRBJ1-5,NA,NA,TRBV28,TGTGCCAGCATATTCGGGGGAAGCAATCAGCCCCAGCATTTT,CASIFGGSNQPQHF
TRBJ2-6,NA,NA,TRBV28,TGTGCCAGCAGTTTATTTTCCGGTTCTGGGGCCAACGTCCTGACTTTC,CASSLFSGSGANVLTF
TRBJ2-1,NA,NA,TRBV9,TGTGCCAGCAGCCTCAGTTGGGCCTTATACAATGAGCAGTTCTTC,CASSLSWALYNEQFF
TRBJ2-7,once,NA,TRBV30,TGTGCCTGCCAGCAGGGCCCTGGGGTGGAGTACTTC,CACQQGPGVEYF
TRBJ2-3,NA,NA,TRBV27,TGTGCCAGCAGTTTTGGGCAGGCAGATACGCAGTATTTT,CASSFGQADTQYF
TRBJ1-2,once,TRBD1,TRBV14,TGTGCCAGCAGCACCCGGACAGGGGGCTCTGGCTACACCTTC,CASSTRTGGSGYTF
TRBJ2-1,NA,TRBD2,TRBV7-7,TGTGCTAGCAGCTTATCCCCGACTAGCGGGGCTGAGCAGTTCTTC,CASSLSPTSGAEQFF
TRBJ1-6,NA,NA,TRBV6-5,TGTGCCAGCAGCGGACAAAGCTCCTATAATTCACCCCTCCACTTT,CASSGQSSYNSPLHF
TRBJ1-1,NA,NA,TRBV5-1,TGCGCCAGCAGCTTGGAGCTTGGGGGGACTGAAGCTTTCTTT,CASSLELGGTEAFF
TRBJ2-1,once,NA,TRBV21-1,TGTGCCAGCAGCCACGGTTACCGGGACCCACAGGGGAGCTCCTACAATGAGCAGTTCTTC,CASSHGYRDPQGSSYNEQFF
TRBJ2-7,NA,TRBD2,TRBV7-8,TGTGCCAGCAGCCCCACCCCAGCGGGGGGTTTCAGAGAGCAGTACTTC,CASSPTPAGGFREQYF
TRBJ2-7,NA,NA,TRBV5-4,TGTGCCAGCAGCTCTACTACCGGGACTGGGAACTACGAGCAGTACTTC,CASSSTTGTGNYEQYF
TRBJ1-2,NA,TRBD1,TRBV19,TGTGCCAGTAGCCCCTACAAGGCTTCCGGGACAGTCTATGGCTACACCTTC,CASSPYKASGTVYGYTF